This T cell receptor beta chain was found in a study of T cells after yellow fever vaccination. Study results and limitations: Most primary-vaccination clones reappeared after the booster (about 95% CD4, about 88% CD8). Only a small proportion of the clonotypes turned up in both the CD4 and the CD8 compartments, likely arising from convergent recombination.

TCRdb re-derived calls from the 5' RACE reads in MiXCR, one entry per CDR3 protein. The table lists about 360,000 distinct CDR3 sequences, under 7.5% of them singletons. Germline-derived CDR1 and CDR2 are SGHRS and YFSETQ. The CDR3 length is 17 residues. V lost 0 bases, J lost 0 bases, and 3 bases stayed unmatched. This clonotype was seen ten or more times. Its antigen is unidentified. Sample: PBMCs, taken 5 days after the yellow fever booster vaccination. The chain recombines TRBV5-1 with TRBJ2-1; TRBD2 matches 10 bases. The receptor comes from a man aged 30 to 39 who received the YFV17D yellow fever vaccine. Written as DNA, the CDR3 is TGCGCCAGCAGCTTGGGACTAGCGGGTAACTCCTACAATGAGCAGTTCTTC. It translates to CASSLGLAGNSYNEQFF.